The subject of this entry is one TCR beta chain. Antigen specificity is unknown. Expressed TCRB transcripts were sequenced because the entire RNA isolate underwent reverse transcription. The assay was immunoSEQ multiplex PCR, and TCRdb's table has in-frame clones only and misses some. The sample yields a few hundred thousand clones, 11% to 15% seen once. These data come from a study of beta chain features in type 1 diabetes. Study-wide findings and caveats: Healthy donors had naive, central memory and Treg TCRB repertoires that appeared less similar than those seen among patients. Patients with type 1 diabetes showed fewer VDJ junction insertions and more deletions.

Sorting that relied on CD45RO/CCR7/CD25/CD127/CD95/CD27 yielded CD4+ naive, central memory, regulatory and stem cell-like memory cells. V trimming: 4 bases; J trimming: 8 bases; junction bases outside the gene matches: 8. The CDR3 is 14 amino acids. Germline V CDR1 and CDR2: SGHDT, YYEEEE. This rearrangement joins TRBV5-6 to TRBJ1-4; 7 nucleotides match TRBD1. The sequence derives from a man between 25 and 39 years old in good health. Sequencing was carried out using naive CD4+ T cells from blood. Written as DNA, the CDR3 is TGTGCCAGCAGCCCAAAGGGGACAGAAGAAAAACTGTTTTTT. It specifies CASSPKGTEEKLFF.